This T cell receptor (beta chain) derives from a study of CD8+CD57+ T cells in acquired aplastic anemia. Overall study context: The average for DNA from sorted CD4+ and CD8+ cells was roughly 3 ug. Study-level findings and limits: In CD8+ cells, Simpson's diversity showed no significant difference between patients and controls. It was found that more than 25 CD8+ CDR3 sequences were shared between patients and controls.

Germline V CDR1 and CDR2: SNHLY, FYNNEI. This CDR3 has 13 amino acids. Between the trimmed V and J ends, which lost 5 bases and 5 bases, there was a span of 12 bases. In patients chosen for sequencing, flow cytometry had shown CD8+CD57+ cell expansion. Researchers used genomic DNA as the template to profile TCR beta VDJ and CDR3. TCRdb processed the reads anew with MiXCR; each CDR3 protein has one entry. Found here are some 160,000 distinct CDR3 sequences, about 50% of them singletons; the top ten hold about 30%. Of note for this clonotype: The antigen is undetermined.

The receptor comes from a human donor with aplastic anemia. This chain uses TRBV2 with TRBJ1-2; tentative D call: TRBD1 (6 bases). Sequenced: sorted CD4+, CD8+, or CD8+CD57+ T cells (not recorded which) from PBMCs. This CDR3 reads CASSTDRGYGYTF. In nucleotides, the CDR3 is TGTGCCAGCAGTACGGACAGAGGATATGGCTACACCTTC. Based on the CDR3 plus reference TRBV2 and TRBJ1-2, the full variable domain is EPEVTQTPSHQVTQMGQEVILRCVPISNHLYFYWYRQILGQKVEFLVSFYNNEISEKSEIFDDQFSVERPDGSNFTLKIRSTKLEDSAMYFCASSTDRGYGYTFGSGTRLTVV.